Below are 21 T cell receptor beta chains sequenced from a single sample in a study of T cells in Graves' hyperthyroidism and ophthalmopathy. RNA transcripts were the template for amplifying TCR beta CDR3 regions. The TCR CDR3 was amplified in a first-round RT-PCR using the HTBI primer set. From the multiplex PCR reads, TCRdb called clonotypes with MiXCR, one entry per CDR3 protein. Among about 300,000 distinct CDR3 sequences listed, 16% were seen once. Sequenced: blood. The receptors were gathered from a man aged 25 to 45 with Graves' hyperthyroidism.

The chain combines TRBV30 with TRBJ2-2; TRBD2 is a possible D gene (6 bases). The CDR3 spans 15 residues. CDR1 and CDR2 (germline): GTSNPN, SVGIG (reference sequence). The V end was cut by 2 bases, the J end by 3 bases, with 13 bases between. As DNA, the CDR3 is TGTGCCTGGAGTTCCGGGAGTTTGGACACCGGGGAGCTGTTTTTT. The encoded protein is CAWSSGSLDTGELFF. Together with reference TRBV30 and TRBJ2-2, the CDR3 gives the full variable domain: SQTIHQWPATLVQPVGSPLSLECTVEGTSNPNLYWYRQAAGRGLQLLFYSVGIGQISSEVPQNLSASRPQDRQFILSSKKLLLSDSGFYLCAWSSGSLDTGELFFGEGSRLTVL.

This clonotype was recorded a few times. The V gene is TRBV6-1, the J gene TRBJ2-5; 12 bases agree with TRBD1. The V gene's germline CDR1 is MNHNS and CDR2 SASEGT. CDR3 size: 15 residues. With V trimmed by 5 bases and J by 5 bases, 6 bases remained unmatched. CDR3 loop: CASSPGTGGIETQYF. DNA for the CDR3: TGTGCCAGCAGTCCCGGGACAGGGGGCATCGAGACCCAGTACTTC.

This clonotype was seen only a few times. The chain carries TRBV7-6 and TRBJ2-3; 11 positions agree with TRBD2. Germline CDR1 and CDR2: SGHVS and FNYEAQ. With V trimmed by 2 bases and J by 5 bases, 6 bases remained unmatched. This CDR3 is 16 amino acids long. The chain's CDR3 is CASSLSLAGGGDTQYF. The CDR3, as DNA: TGTGCCAGCAGCTTAAGCTTAGCGGGAGGGGGAGATACGCAGTATTTT.

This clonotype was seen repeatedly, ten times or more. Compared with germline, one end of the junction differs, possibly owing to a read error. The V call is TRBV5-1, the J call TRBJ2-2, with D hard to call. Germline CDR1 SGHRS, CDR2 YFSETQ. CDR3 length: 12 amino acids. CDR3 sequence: CASSLVSGELFF. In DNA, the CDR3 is TGTGCCAGCAGCTTAGTCTCCGGGGAGCTGTTTTTT. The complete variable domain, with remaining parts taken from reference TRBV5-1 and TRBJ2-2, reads KAGVTQTPRYLIKTRGQQVTLSCSPISGHRSVSWYQQTPGQGLQFLFEYFSETQRNKGNFPGRFSGRQFSNSRSEMNVSTLELGDSALYLCASSLVSGELFFGEGSRLTVL.

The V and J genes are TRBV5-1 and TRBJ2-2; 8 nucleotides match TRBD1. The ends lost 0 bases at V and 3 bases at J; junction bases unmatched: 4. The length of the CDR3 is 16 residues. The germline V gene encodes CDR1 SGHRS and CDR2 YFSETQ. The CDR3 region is CASSLGTGMYTGELFF. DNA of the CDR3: TGCGCCAGCAGCTTGGGGACAGGGATGTACACCGGGGAGCTGTTTTTT.

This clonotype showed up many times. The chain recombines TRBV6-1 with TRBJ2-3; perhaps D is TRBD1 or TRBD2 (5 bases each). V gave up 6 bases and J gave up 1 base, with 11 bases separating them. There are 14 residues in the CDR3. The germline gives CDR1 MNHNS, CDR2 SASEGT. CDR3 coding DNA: TGTGCCAGCAGCCGGGACGGGCGCACAGATACGCAGTATTTT. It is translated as CASSRDGRTDTQYF.

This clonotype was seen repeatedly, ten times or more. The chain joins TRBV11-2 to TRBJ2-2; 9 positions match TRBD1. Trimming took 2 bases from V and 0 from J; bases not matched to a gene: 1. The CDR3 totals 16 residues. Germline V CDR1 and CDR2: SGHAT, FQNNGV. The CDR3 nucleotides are TGTGCCAGCAGCTTACGGACAGGGGCGAACACCGGGGAGCTGTTTTTT. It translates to CASSLRTGANTGELFF.

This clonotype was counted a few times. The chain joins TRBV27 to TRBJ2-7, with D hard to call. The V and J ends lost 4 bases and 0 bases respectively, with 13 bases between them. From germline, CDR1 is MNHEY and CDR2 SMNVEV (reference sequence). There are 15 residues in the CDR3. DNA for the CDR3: TGTGCCAGCAGTTCAATCCAACGGATCTCCTACGAGCAGTACTTC. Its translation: CASSSIQRISYEQYF.

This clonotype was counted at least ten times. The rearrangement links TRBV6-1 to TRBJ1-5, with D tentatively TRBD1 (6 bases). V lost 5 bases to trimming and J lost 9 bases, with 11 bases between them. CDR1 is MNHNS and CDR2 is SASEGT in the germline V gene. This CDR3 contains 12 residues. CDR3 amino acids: CASSQGKGPQHF. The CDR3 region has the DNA TGTGCCAGCAGTCAGGGGAAGGGGCCCCAGCATTTT.

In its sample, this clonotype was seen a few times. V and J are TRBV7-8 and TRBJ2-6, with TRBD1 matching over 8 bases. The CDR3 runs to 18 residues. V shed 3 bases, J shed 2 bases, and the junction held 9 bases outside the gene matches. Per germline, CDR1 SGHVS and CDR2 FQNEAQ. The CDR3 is CASSLIGRGRTGANVLTF. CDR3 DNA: TGTGCCAGCAGCTTGATAGGCAGGGGGCGCACTGGGGCCAACGTCCTGACTTTC.

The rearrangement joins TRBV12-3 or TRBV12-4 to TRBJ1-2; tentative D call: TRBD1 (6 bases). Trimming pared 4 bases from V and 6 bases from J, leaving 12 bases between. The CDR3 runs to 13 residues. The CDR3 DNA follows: TGTGCCAGCAGTTCCGACAGGAGGCATGGCTACACCTTC. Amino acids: CASSSDRRHGYTF.

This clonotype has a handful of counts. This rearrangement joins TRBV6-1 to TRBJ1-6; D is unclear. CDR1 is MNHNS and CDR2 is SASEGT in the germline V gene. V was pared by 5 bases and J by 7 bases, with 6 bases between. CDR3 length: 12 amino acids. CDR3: CASSLWNSPLHF. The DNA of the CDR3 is TGTGCCAGCAGTCTGTGGAATTCACCCCTCCACTTT.

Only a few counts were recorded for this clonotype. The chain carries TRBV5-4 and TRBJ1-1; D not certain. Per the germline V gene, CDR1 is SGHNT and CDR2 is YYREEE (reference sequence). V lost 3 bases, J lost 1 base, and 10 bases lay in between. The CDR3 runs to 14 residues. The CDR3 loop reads CASSSYLKNTEAFF. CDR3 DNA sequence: TGTGCCAGCAGCTCTTATCTGAAGAACACTGAAGCTTTCTTT.

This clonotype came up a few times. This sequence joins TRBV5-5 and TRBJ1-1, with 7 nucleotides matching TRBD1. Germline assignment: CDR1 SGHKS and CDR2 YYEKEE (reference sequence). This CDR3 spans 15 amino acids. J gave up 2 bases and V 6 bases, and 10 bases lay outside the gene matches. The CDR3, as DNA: TGTGCCAGCACCGAAAGGGGGCGGATAAACACTGAAGCTTTCTTT. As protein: CASTERGRINTEAFF.

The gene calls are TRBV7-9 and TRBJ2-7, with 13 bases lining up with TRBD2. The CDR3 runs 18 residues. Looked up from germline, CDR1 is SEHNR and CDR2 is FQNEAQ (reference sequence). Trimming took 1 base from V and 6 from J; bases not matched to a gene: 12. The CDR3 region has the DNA TGTGCCAGCAGCTTAGTGGGGACTAGCGGGACCGCGGAGAGCGAGCAGTACTTC. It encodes CASSLVGTSGTAESEQYF.

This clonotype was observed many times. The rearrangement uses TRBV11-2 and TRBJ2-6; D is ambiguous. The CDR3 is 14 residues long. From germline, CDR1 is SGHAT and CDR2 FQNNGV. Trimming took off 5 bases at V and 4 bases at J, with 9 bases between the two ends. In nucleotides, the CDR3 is TGTGCCAGCAGCGGAAAACGGGGGGCCAACGTCCTGACTTTC. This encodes CASSGKRGANVLTF.

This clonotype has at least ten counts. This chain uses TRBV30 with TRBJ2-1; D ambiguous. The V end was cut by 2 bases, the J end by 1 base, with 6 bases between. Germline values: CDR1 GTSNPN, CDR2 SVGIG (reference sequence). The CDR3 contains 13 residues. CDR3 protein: CAWSPPSYNEQFF. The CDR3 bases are TGTGCCTGGAGTCCTCCGTCCTACAATGAGCAGTTCTTC.

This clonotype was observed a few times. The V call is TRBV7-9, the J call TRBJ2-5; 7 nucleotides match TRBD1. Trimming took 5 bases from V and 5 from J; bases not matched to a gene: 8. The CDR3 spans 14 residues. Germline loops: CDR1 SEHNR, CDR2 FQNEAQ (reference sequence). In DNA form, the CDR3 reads TGTGCCAGCAGCCGAGACAGGGATTTGGAGACCCAGTACTTC. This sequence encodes CASSRDRDLETQYF.

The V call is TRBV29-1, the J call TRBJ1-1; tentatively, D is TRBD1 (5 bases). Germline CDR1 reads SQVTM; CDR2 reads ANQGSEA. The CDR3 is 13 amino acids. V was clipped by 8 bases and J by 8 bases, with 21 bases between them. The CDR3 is CSTGPTAYEEAFF. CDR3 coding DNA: TGCAGCACAGGTCCGACAGCCTATGAAGAAGCTTTCTTT.

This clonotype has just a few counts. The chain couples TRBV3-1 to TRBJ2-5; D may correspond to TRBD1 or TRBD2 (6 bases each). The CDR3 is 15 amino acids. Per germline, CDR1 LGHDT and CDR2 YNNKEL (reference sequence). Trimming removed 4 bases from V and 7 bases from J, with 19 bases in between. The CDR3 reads CASSPSGAKGGTQYF. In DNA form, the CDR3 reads TGTGCCAGCAGCCCCTCTGGAGCTAAGGGGGGGACCCAGTACTTC.

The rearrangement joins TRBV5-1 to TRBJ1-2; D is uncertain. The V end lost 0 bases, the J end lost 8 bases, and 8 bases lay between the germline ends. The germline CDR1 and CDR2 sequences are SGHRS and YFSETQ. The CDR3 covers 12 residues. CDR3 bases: TGCGCCAGCAGCTTGGCGGGAGAAGGCTACACCTTC. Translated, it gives CASSLAGEGYTF.